Detailed here is one TCR beta chain. This sample stems from a study of identical twins. This CDR3 contains 12 residues. V lost 6 bases, J lost 9 bases, and 12 bases lay in between. Germline V gene sequence: CDR1 MNHEY, CDR2 SVGAGI. With template switching, a universal primer site was added, and the cDNA carried unique molecular identifiers. TCRdb independently ran MiXCR on the 5' RACE reads; one entry per CDR3 protein. The sample holds 450,000 or so distinct CDR3 sequences, about 14% seen once. The sample was also linked to a second study, of yellow fever vaccine responses in identical twins.

This receptor was obtained from a woman aged 18 to 35 in good health. The chain has TRBV6-5 and TRBJ2-1, with D perhaps matching TRBD2 (6 bases). The material sequenced was CD4+ T cells sorted from blood. DNA for the CDR3: TGTGCCAGCAGCCGGGCCGGGGGTGAGCAGTTCTTC. It translates to CASSRAGGEQFF.